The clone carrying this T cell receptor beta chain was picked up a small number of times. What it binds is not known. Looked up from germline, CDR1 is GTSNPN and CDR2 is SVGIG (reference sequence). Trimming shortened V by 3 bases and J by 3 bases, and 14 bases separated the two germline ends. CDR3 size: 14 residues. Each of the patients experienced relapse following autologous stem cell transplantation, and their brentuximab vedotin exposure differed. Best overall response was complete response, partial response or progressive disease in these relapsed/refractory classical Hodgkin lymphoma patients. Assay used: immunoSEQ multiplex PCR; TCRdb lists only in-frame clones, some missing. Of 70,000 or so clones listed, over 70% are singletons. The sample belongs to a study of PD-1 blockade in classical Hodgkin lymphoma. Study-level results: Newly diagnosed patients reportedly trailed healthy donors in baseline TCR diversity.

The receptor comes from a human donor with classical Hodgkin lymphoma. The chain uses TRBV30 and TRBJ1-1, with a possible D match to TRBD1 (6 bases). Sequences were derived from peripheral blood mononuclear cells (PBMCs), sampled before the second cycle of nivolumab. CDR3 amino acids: CAWRLRGADTEAFF. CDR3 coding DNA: TGTGCCTGGAGACTGCGGGGGGCCGACACTGAAGCTTTCTTT.